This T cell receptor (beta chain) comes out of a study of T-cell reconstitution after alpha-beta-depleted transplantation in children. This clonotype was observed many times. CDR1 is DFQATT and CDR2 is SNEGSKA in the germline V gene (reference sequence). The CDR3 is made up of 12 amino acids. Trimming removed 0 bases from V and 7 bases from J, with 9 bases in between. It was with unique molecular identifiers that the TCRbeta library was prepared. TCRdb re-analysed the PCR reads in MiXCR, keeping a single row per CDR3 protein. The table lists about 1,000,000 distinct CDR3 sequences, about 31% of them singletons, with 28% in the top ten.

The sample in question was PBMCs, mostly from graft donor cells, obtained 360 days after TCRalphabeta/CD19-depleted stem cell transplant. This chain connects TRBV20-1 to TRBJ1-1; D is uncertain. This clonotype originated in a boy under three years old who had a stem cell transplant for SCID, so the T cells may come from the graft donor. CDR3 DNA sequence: TGCAGTGCTAGAGATTGGGGATTTGAAGCTTTCTTT. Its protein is CSARDWGFEAFF.